This TCR beta chain comes out of a study of PD-L1 blockade in urothelial cancer. Study observations and caveats: Sub-median blood TCR clonality before treatment predicted longer survival.

The assay was immunoSEQ multiplex PCR, and TCRdb's table has in-frame clones only and misses some. The table records about 16,000 clones, 70% to 90% of them present only once. This clone appeared once. Antigen: not known. CDR3 length: 15 residues. Germline V lookup: CDR1 SGDLS, CDR2 YYNGEE. V was shortened by 4 bases and J by 0 bases, with 11 bases between the two germline ends. Time point denoted: pretreatment peripheral blood. Diagnoses among patients were locally advanced or metastatic urothelial carcinoma. This chain uses TRBV9 with TRBJ1-3, with unresolved D. The specimen comprised PBMCs, sampled around atezolizumab (anti-PD-L1) treatment. The source of this sequence is a man aged 65 to 79 with urothelial cancer. This chain's CDR3 is CASSPLGASGNTIYF. In DNA, the CDR3 is TGTGCCAGCAGCCCTCTGGGAGCCTCTGGAAACACCATATATTTT.